This T cell receptor beta chain was identified in a study of molecular identifiers for immune sequencing clone quantification. Overall study results and limits: Jurkat TCR RNA from one cell was spiked into fewer than 1.2 million naive cells, and it was reportedly detectable there. Clones of above 20 RNA copies carried over 99% of effector molecules; in naive cells they carried under 1%.

From germline, CDR1 is SGHRS and CDR2 YFSETQ. V lost 3 bases and J lost 13, with 13 bases in between. The CDR3 spans 12 residues. At least ten counts were recorded for this clonotype. No antigen is known for it. It was with previously described methods and listed TCR primers that bulk TCR libraries were made. A single record per CDR3 protein comes from TCRdb applying MiXCR to the PCR reads. The table has 60,000 to 80,000 distinct CDR3 sequences, less than 20% seen once. Sorting isolated naive CD8 T cells as CD8+CD4-CCR7+CD45RA+ events. The rearrangement links TRBV5-1 to TRBJ2-2; D tentatively reads TRBD1 or TRBD2 (5 bases each). The source material was naive CD8+ T cells from blood, with Jurkat cell RNA spiked in. Subset: FACS-sorted CD8+CD4-CCR7+CD45RA+ naive T cells. The sequence was obtained from a human donor in good health. Some libraries in this study had Jurkat cell RNA spiked in. The CDR3 coding sequence is TGCGCCAGCAGCTGGGACGGGCCGGGGCTGTTTTTT. This sequence encodes CASSWDGPGLFF.